Following are 29 T cell receptor beta chains from one sample sequenced in a study of OX40 agonist ivuxolimab in advanced cancers. Method: immunoSEQ multiplex PCR; TCRdb's copy keeps in-frame clones and lacks some. This sample has fewer than 45,000 clones, with roughly 90% found just once. This sample comprised CD4+ or CD8+ T cells sorted from blood, obtained in a trial of the OX40 agonist ivuxolimab. These receptors came from an adult with an advanced solid tumor such as melanoma, head and neck, liver or kidney cancer.

The chain employs TRBV5-4 and TRBJ1-3; TRBD1 matches at 7 bases. Looked up from germline, CDR1 is SGHNT and CDR2 is YYREEE (reference sequence). The V segment lost 3 bases and the J segment 4 bases; nucleotides outside the gene matches: 13. The CDR3 sequence is 17 residues long. The DNA for the CDR3 is TGTGCCAGCAGCTCGATCACAGGGGCTTTGAACGGAAACACCATATATTTT. As protein: CASSSITGALNGNTIYF.

This clone came up once. The chain uses TRBV29-1 and TRBJ1-2; D is unclear. The CDR3 contains 13 residues. Per the germline V gene, CDR1 is SQVTM and CDR2 is ANQGSEA. V lost 7 bases to trimming and J lost 4 bases, with 16 bases between them. The CDR3 protein is CSADEAFGYGYTF. The CDR3 nucleotides are TGCAGCGCCGATGAGGCTTTCGGCTATGGCTACACCTTC.

The chain employs TRBV10-3 and TRBJ2-2, with a possible D match to TRBD2 (6 bases). In germline, CDR1 is ENHRY, CDR2 SYGVKD. CDR3 size: 15 residues. The V gene lost 10 bases and the J gene lost 4 bases, with 19 bases spanning the gap. CDR3 protein: CATGGLAGSTGELFF. The CDR3 DNA sequence: TGTGCCACCGGCGGGCTGGCGGGGAGCACCGGGGAGCTGTTTTTT.

The CDR3, as DNA: TGTGCCAGCAGCTTAGTTCGGCTAGGGGGTCAGCCCCAGCATTTT. Translation gives CASSLVRLGGQPQHF. This chain uses TRBV7-2 with TRBJ1-5; D might be TRBD1 (6 bases). CDR1 is SGHTA and CDR2 is FQGNSA in the germline V gene. V lost 1 base and J lost 6, with 13 bases in between. The CDR3 has 15 residues.

The sample holds one count of this clone. The chain joins TRBV2 to TRBJ2-3, with D possibly matching TRBD2 (6 bases). Germline assignment: CDR1 SNHLY and CDR2 FYNNEI. This CDR3 contains 14 residues. V was trimmed by 6 bases and J by 3 bases, leaving 13 bases between them. CDR3 in DNA: TGTGCCAGCAGGCTGGCAGGGAGGACAGATACGCAGTATTTT. This encodes CASRLAGRTDTQYF.

This rearrangement joins TRBV7-9 to TRBJ2-7; D is unclear. The CDR3 has 13 residues. V lost 3 bases and J lost 2, with 8 bases in between. Germline CDR1 reads SEHNR; CDR2 reads FQNEAQ (reference sequence). The DNA for the CDR3 is TGTGCCAGCAGCTTTGAATTACCCTACGAGCAGTACTTC. Translation gives CASSFELPYEQYF.

Comments on this clone: Other DNA sequences in this specimen translate into the identical CDR3. The V gene is TRBV9, the J gene TRBJ2-2; 9 bases agree with TRBD2. V shed 1 base and J 5 bases; nucleotides not matched to a gene: 9. There are 17 residues in the CDR3. Looked up from germline, CDR1 is SGDLS and CDR2 is YYNGEE. The CDR3, as DNA: TGTGCCAGCAGCGTAATAAGCGGGGGGCGGGGAACCGGGGAGCTGTTTTTT. Protein: CASSVISGGRGTGELFF.

V gene TRBV29-1 combines with J gene TRBJ2-5; 7 nucleotides match TRBD1. V shed 6 bases, J shed 1 base, and the junction held 14 bases outside the gene matches. The germline gives CDR1 SQVTM, CDR2 ANQGSEA. CDR3 length: 16 amino acids. The CDR3 sequence is CSVSRPRGIIQETQYF. The CDR3 DNA reads TGCAGCGTCTCTCGTCCCAGGGGGATTATCCAAGAGACCCAGTACTTC. Supplemented by reference TRBV29-1 and TRBJ2-5, the full variable domain reads SAVISQKPSRDICQRGTSLTIQCQVDSQVTMMFWYRQQPGQSLTLIATANQGSEATYESGFVIDKFPISRPNLTFSTLTVSNMSPEDSSIYLCSVSRPRGIIQETQYFGPGTRLLVL.

The CDR3 is CASSQGPGQTQYF. The CDR3 region has the DNA TGCGCCAGCAGCCAAGGACCGGGCCAGACGCAGTATTTT. The chain uses TRBV4-3 and TRBJ2-3; D ambiguous. The germline gives CDR1 LGHNA, CDR2 YSLEER. The CDR3 is 13 amino acids. V lost 1 base and J lost 9, with 11 bases in between.

This chain links TRBV6-1 with TRBJ1-2, with TRBD1 matching 9 bases. This CDR3 is built from 13 residues. The V gene end was trimmed by 4 bases and the J gene end by 7 bases; junction bases not matched to a gene: 4. CDR1 is MNHNS, CDR2 SASEGT, per germline. The DNA of the CDR3 is TGTGCCAGCAGTGGACAGGGGGTAGGTGGCTACACCTTC. Amino acid sequence: CASSGQGVGGYTF.

The rearrangement uses TRBV5-1 and TRBJ1-1, with 7 bases that match TRBD1. Germline assignment: CDR1 SGHRS and CDR2 YFSETQ. This CDR3 spans 14 amino acids. Germline trimming cut 4 bases from V and 1 base from J; bases unmatched to any gene: 4. For the CDR3, the DNA is TGCGCCAGCAGCCAAAGACAGGGGAACACTGAAGCTTTCTTT. Translating it yields CASSQRQGNTEAFF.

The chain uses TRBV6-5 and TRBJ1-2, with D unresolved. Germline values: CDR1 MNHEY, CDR2 SVGAGI. The CDR3 sequence is 14 residues long. V lost 6 bases to trimming and J lost 4 bases, with 15 bases between them. In nucleotides, the CDR3 is TGTGCCAGCAGCAGGACGGCAGGCTTCTATGGCTACACCTTC. Its translation is CASSRTAGFYGYTF.

The chain employs TRBV29-1 and TRBJ2-7, with a weak D call TRBD1 (6 bases). Per the germline V gene, CDR1 is SQVTM and CDR2 is ANQGSEA. V dropped 3 bases and J dropped 5 bases, with 11 bases sitting between them. This CDR3 region has 12 residues. CDR3 amino acids: CSVDTGLNEQYF. CDR3 nucleotide sequence: TGCAGCGTTGATACAGGGCTGAACGAGCAGTACTTC.

The chain couples TRBV7-3 to TRBJ1-1, with D hard to call. Trimming took off 2 bases at V and 1 base at J, with 5 bases between the two ends. The CDR3 runs to 13 residues. Germline-derived CDR1 and CDR2 are SGHTA and FQGTGA. CDR3 in amino acids: CASSLDQNTEAFF. As DNA, the CDR3 is TGTGCCAGCAGCTTAGATCAGAACACTGAAGCTTTCTTT.

This chain connects TRBV7-9 to TRBJ1-2; no clear D. The V gene's germline CDR1 is SEHNR and CDR2 FQNEAQ (reference sequence). This CDR3 comprises 14 residues. V lost 5 bases, J lost 3 bases, and 13 bases lay in between. CDR3: CASSTNSPDYGYTF. CDR3 in DNA: TGTGCCAGCAGCACCAACAGCCCTGACTATGGCTACACCTTC.

V is TRBV7-2 and J is TRBJ1-5, with TRBD1 matching over 9 bases. CDR3 length: 14 residues. V trimming: 4 bases; J trimming: 5 bases; junction bases outside the gene matches: 3. From germline, CDR1 is SGHTA and CDR2 FQGNSA. The CDR3 sequence: CASSSRTGDQPQHF. The CDR3 DNA reads TGTGCCAGCAGCTCCCGGACAGGGGATCAGCCCCAGCATTTT.

This clone was found once. This CDR3 is also generated by other DNA sequences in the sample. This chain connects TRBV5-1 to TRBJ1-2; D perhaps matches TRBD1 (5 bases). The germline V gene has CDR1 SGHRS and CDR2 YFSETQ. This CDR3 region has 13 residues. Trimming left V 0 bases short and J 3 bases short, with 6 bases between. CDR3 nucleotide sequence: TGCGCCAGCAGCTTGGCAGGGTACTATGGCTACACCTTC. This encodes CASSLAGYYGYTF.

This chain links TRBV20-1 with TRBJ2-5; D call uncertain. The end of the DNA is better explained by TRBJ2-7, so the J call may be wrong. The CDR3 runs to 11 residues. The germline V gene encodes CDR1 DFQATT and CDR2 SNEGSKA (reference sequence). The CDR3 nucleotides read TGCAGTGCCCGGACCACCTACGAGCAGTACTTC. Amino acids: CSARTTYEQYF.

This rearrangement joins TRBV7-8 to TRBJ2-7; 7 nucleotides align to TRBD1. CDR1 and CDR2 (germline): SGHVS, FQNEAQ. After removal of 1 base from V and 4 bases from J, the junction contained 4 bases not matched to a gene. The CDR3 totals 14 residues. CDR3 in amino acids: CASSLVGGRYEQYF. CDR3 bases: TGTGCCAGCAGCTTAGTAGGGGGCCGATACGAGCAGTACTTC.

CDR3 in amino acids: CASSQVWNTEAFF. CDR3 DNA: TGCGCCAGCAGCCAAGTTTGGAACACTGAAGCTTTCTTT. The genes are TRBV4-3 and TRBJ1-1, with no clear D. The V end lost 1 base, the J end lost 1 base, and 4 bases lay between the germline ends. CDR3 length: 13 amino acids. Germline V CDR1 and CDR2: LGHNA, YSLEER.

The chain employs TRBV7-3 and TRBJ2-3; D is possibly TRBD2 (6 bases). In germline, CDR1 is SGHTA, CDR2 FQGTGA. V was pared by 5 bases and J by 1 base, with 16 bases between. This CDR3 region has 16 residues. The CDR3 reads CASSPLSGTGTDTQYF. The CDR3 coding sequence is TGTGCCAGCAGCCCCCTTAGCGGTACCGGCACAGATACGCAGTATTTT.

V and J are TRBV4-3 and TRBJ1-5; D may be TRBD1 (5 bases). The germline V gene encodes CDR1 LGHNA and CDR2 YSLEER. The CDR3 covers 14 residues. Trimming took off 0 bases at V and 7 bases at J, with 10 bases between the two ends. The CDR3: CASSQDRAGQPQHF. For the CDR3, the DNA is TGCGCCAGCAGCCAAGACAGGGCCGGCCAGCCCCAGCATTTT.

The rearrangement uses TRBV5-5 and TRBJ1-1; weak D call: TRBD1 (5 bases). The CDR3 contains 14 residues. V was shortened by 0 bases and J by 4 bases, with 10 bases between the two germline ends. Germline V lookup: CDR1 SGHKS, CDR2 YYEKEE (reference sequence). Here the CDR3 reads CASSLEGRGTEAFF. DNA for the CDR3: TGTGCCAGCAGCTTGGAAGGGAGGGGCACTGAAGCTTTCTTT.

The chain links TRBV5-1 to TRBJ2-7; 8 bases line up with TRBD1. Trimming removed 0 bases from V and 5 bases from J; junction bases left unmatched: 13. The CDR3 length is 17 residues. Germline V lookup: CDR1 SGHRS, CDR2 YFSETQ. CDR3 sequence reads: CASSLVKEAGGIDEQYF. The CDR3 region has the DNA TGCGCCAGCAGCTTGGTTAAGGAGGCAGGGGGCATCGACGAGCAGTACTTC. Looking up the rest from reference TRBV5-1 and TRBJ2-7 gives the full variable domain: KAGVTQTPRYLIKTRGQQVTLSCSPISGHRSVSWYQQTPGQGLQFLFEYFSETQRNKGNFPGRFSGRQFSNSRSEMNVSTLELGDSALYLCASSLVKEAGGIDEQYFGPGTRLTVT.

This sequence joins TRBV4-1 and TRBJ2-7, with no clear D. CDR1 is MGHRA, CDR2 YSYEKL, per germline. The CDR3 is 13 amino acids. V lost 0 bases and J lost 10, with 13 bases in between. The CDR3 nucleotides read TGCGCCAGCAGCCAAGAGGAACGCGTACCCCAGTACTTC. Residues: CASSQEERVPQYF.

The chain joins TRBV9 to TRBJ2-7; 9 bases fit TRBD1. The CDR3 is made up of 16 amino acids. Unmatched junction bases numbered 14, after V lost 4 bases and J lost 6 bases. The germline CDR1 and CDR2 sequences are SGDLS and YYNGEE. The CDR3 nucleotides read TGTGCCAGCAGCTCCCAAGATGGGACAGGGAGGGTCGAGCAGTACTTC. It specifies CASSSQDGTGRVEQYF.

V usage is TRBV5-6 and J usage is TRBJ1-2; D call uncertain. V was shortened by 4 bases and J by 2 bases, with 18 bases between the two germline ends. The CDR3 length is 16 residues. Germline CDR1 is SGHDT and CDR2 is YYEEEE. The CDR3 region is CASSLIGIRANYGYTF. The CDR3 DNA is TGTGCCAGCAGCCTGATCGGTATTCGGGCGAACTATGGCTACACCTTC.

This chain connects TRBV6-1 to TRBJ1-3; no clear D gene. The V end was cut by 5 bases, the J end by 0 bases, with 8 bases between. Looked up from germline, CDR1 is MNHNS and CDR2 is SASEGT. The length of the CDR3 is 14 residues. The CDR3 coding sequence is TGTGCCAGCAGTCTTGGGCACTCTGGAAACACCATATATTTT. As protein: CASSLGHSGNTIYF.

The chain couples TRBV6-5 to TRBJ2-3, with D possibly being TRBD2 (6 bases). Trimming cost V 2 bases and J 2 bases, with 8 bases left between them. The CDR3 loop spans 14 amino acids. The germline V gene encodes CDR1 MNHEY and CDR2 SVGAGI. The CDR3 here is CASSYPGVTDTQYF. The CDR3 bases are TGTGCCAGCAGTTACCCGGGGGTCACAGATACGCAGTATTTT.